These T cell receptor beta chains were read from a single sample in a study of blood T cell repertoires in COVID-19. TCRdb's table, derived via immunoSEQ multiplex PCR, lists solely in-frame clones and lacks some. This sample has more than 55,000 clones; around 77% occur once, and the top ten carry about 20%. Sequencing input: peripheral blood. The receptors shown here come from a man aged 80 or over with active or convalescent COVID-19. Each CDR3 is given with its conserved first and last residue. The D gene is left open where the match is weak. A clone size is listed for some rows: how often the clone was seen (once, few, many), or a class if it is expanded.

j_call | clone_size | d_call | v_call | cdr3_nt | cdr3_aa
TRBJ1-2 | NA | TRBD1 | TRBV19 | TGTGCCAGCCAACAACCGGGACAGACGTCGTTCTATGGCTACACCTTC | CASQQPGQTSFYGYTF
TRBJ1-1 | NA | NA | TRBV10-2 | TGCGCCAGCAGCCCGGGAGGAAACACTGAAGCTTTCTTT | CASSPGGNTEAFF
TRBJ1-6 | NA | TRBD1 | TRBV27 | TGTGCCAGCAGCCTTACAGGGGGTAAGAGTTCACCCCTCCACTTT | CASSLTGGKSSPLHF
TRBJ1-5 | once | NA | TRBV6-5 | TGTGCCAGCCAGGACACGGGGAGGCTAGATCAGCCCCAGCATTTT | CASQDTGRLDQPQHF
TRBJ1-2 | NA | NA | TRBV4-3 | TGCGCCAGCAGCCAAGGAGGCGGACTTCGGGGTGGCGGCTACACCTTC | CASSQGGGLRGGGYTF
TRBJ2-7 | few | TRBD2 | TRBV7-9 | TGTGCCAGCAGTCGGACTAGCGGCTACTACGAGCAGTACTTC | CASSRTSGYYEQYF
TRBJ1-4 | NA | TRBD1 | TRBV6-5 | TGTGCCAGCAGTTATGAAGGGGGCAACGGAAAACTGTTTTTT | CASSYEGGNGKLFF
TRBJ2-7 | NA | NA | TRBV19 | TGTGCCAGTAGTAGAGACAGTGCATCCTACGAGCAGTACTTC | CASSRDSASYEQYF
TRBJ1-4 | NA | NA | TRBV6-5 | TGTGCCAGCAGTTTCCAGATAGGGGCTAATGAAAAACTGTTTTTT | CASSFQIGANEKLFF
TRBJ1-2 | NA | NA | TRBV28 | TGTGCCAGCAGTGAACCGACAGGCCGCCGGGGCTACACCTTC | CASSEPTGRRGYTF
TRBJ2-2 | NA | TRBD2 | TRBV5-1 | TGCGCCAGCAGCCTTAGCGGGGGGACGAACACCGGGGAGCTGTTTTTT | CASSLSGGTNTGELFF
TRBJ1-2 | many | TRBD1 | TRBV12-5 | TGTGCTAGTGCCGGTGGGGCAGGGGGTAACTATGGCTACACCTTC | CASAGGAGGNYGYTF
TRBJ1-5 | many | TRBD1 | TRBV5-6 | TGTGCCAGCAGCTTGAGGGGACAGGGGTATCGCCAGCCCCAGCATTTT | CASSLRGQGYRQPQHF
TRBJ1-5 | NA | TRBD1 | TRBV7-2 | TGTGCCAGCAGCCCGAAAACCACGACAGGGAATCGTCAGCCCCAGCATTTT | CASSPKTTTGNRQPQHF
TRBJ2-5 | NA | NA | TRBV6-2/TRBV6-3 | TGTGCCAGCAGTTACACGACTGGGTACCAAGAGACCCAGTACTTC | CASSYTTGYQETQYF
TRBJ1-1 | few | NA | TRBV19 | TGTGCCAGTACCACCCCCGGGAAGGGGAACACTGAAGCTTTCTTT | CASTTPGKGNTEAFF
TRBJ1-3 | NA | TRBD1 | TRBV4-2 | TGTGCCAGCAGCCCCCAGGGGGGTTTCTACCCTGGAAACACCATATATTTT | CASSPQGGFYPGNTIYF
TRBJ2-3 | NA | NA | TRBV16 | TGTGCCAGCAGCCACCCCCCGAGGGGCACAGATACGCAGTATTTT | CASSHPPRGTDTQYF
TRBJ1-6 | NA | TRBD1 | TRBV6-5 | TGTGCCAGCAGCAGACAGGGGGACGACAATTCACCCCTCCACTTT | CASSRQGDDNSPLHF
TRBJ2-5 | NA | NA | TRBV5-1 | TGCGCCAGCGCCCGAGGGGGTGTCAGGACCGGTGGGGAGACCCAGTACTTC | CASARGGVRTGGETQYF
TRBJ1-2 | NA | NA | TRBV9 | TGTGCCAGCAGCTTCCTCCCGCTCCCCGGGGCCGGCCGGGAGTTTGGCTACACCTTC | CASSFLPLPGAGREFGYTF
TRBJ2-2 | NA | TRBD2 | TRBV7-6 | TGTGCCAGCAGCCTTCTAGCGGGGGCCCCCACCGGGGAGCTGTTTTTT | CASSLLAGAPTGELFF
TRBJ1-2 | once | NA | TRBV3-1/TRBV3-2 | TGTGCCAGCAGCCAAGTGGAGGGAGCTGGCTACACCTTC | CASSQVEGAGYTF
TRBJ2-2 | NA | NA | TRBV9 | TGTGCCAGCAGCGAGAGAGGGAAATATAGTTCGGGCGGGGAGCTGTTTTTT | CASSERGKYSSGGELFF
TRBJ1-6 | NA | TRBD1 | TRBV27 | TGTGCCAGCGGGTTGGGGACAGGGGTTTATAATTCACCCCTCCACTTT | CASGLGTGVYNSPLHF
TRBJ2-2 | NA | NA | TRBV7-9 | TGTGCCAGCAGCCCTAACCCCGGGGAGCTGTTTTTT | CASSPNPGELFF
TRBJ1-2 | NA | TRBD1 | TRBV19 | TGTGCCAGTAGTCTGGGACAGATGACCTATGGCTACACCTTC | CASSLGQMTYGYTF
TRBJ2-6 | NA | NA | TRBV6-5 | TGTGCCAGCAGTTACTCGGCGACAGGGGCCAACGTCCTGACTTTC | CASSYSATGANVLTF
TRBJ2-3 | NA | TRBD2 | TRBV7-2 | TGTGCCAGCAGACCTCCGGGACTAGGGACAGATACGCAGTATTTT | CASRPPGLGTDTQYF
TRBJ2-5 | NA | NA | TRBV11-2 | TGTGCCAGCAGCTTAGTCCCCCAGGAGACCCAGTACTTC | CASSLVPQETQYF
TRBJ2-7 | NA | NA | TRBV9 | TGTGCCAGCAGCGTAGGAGGTACGGGGAGGCATTACGAGCAGTACTTC | CASSVGGTGRHYEQYF
TRBJ1-4 | NA | TRBD1 | TRBV30 | TGTGCCTCTGACAGGGGACCAAATGAAAAACTGTTTTTT | CASDRGPNEKLFF
TRBJ2-3 | NA | NA | TRBV9 | TGTGCCAGCAGCGTAGGCGGGGAACCCACAGATACGCAGTATTTT | CASSVGGEPTDTQYF
TRBJ1-5 | NA | NA | TRBV19 | TGTGCCAGTAGTATTTGGTCAGGGCCCAAGGGTCAGCCCCAGCATTTT | CASSIWSGPKGQPQHF
TRBJ2-5 | once | TRBD2 | TRBV25-1 | TGTGCCAGCAGTGCATGGGGGGGTGAGCACCCTATCGAGACCCAGTACTTC | CASSAWGGEHPIETQYF
TRBJ1-6 | NA | TRBD1 | TRBV19 | TGTGCCAGTAGCGCAGACAGGGGGCCTTCACCCCTCCACTTT | CASSADRGPSPLHF
TRBJ1-3 | NA | NA | TRBV7-2 | TGTGCCAGCAGGTCTTCGGGGGACGGAAACACCATATATTTT | CASRSSGDGNTIYF
TRBJ2-3 | NA | TRBD2 | TRBV5-1 | TGCGCCAGCAGCTTAGGACTAGCGGGGGGGCTTGGCACAGATACGCAGTATTTT | CASSLGLAGGLGTDTQYF
TRBJ1-5 | NA | TRBD1 | TRBV4-1 | TGCGCCAGCAGCCAAGAGGGACAGGGTTATAGCAATCAGCCCCAGCATTTT | CASSQEGQGYSNQPQHF
TRBJ1-4 | NA | NA | TRBV29-1 | TGCAGCGTGGGGGGTGTTGGTGAAAAACTGTTTTTT | CSVGGVGEKLFF